This TCR beta chain was retrieved from a study of cytomegalovirus exposure and HLA in healthy donors. Use of 60 Vbeta and 13 Jbeta primers characterized the PCR. Method: immunoSEQ multiplex PCR; TCRdb's copy keeps in-frame clones and lacks some. The sample has under 200,000 clones, over 75% seen once. V lost 6 bases, J lost 7 bases, and 8 bases stayed unmatched. CDR1 and CDR2 (germline): SQVTM, ANQGSEA. This CDR3 has 12 residues. The chain is built from TRBV29-1 and TRBJ2-7; the match to TRBD1 covers 8 bases. This TCR was recovered from a woman in her 50s in good health and CMV-seronegative. The material sequenced was PBMCs. The CDR3 protein is CSVKQGVAEQYF. The CDR3 DNA reads TGCAGCGTCAAACAGGGGGTGGCGGAGCAGTACTTC.